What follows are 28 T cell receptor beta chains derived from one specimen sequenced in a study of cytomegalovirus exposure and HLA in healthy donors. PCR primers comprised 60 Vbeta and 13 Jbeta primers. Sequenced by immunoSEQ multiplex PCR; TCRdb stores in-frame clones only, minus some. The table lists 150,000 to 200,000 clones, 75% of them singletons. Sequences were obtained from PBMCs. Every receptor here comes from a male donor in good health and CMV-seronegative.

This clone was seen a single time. CDR3 coding DNA: TGTGCCAGCAGTGAAGGCGGGACTCATCGAGGTGAAAAACTGTTTTTT. Translating it yields CASSEGGTHRGEKLFF. The chain has TRBV2 and TRBJ1-4, with D possibly being TRBD1 (5 bases). The CDR3 sequence is 16 residues long. Trimming removed 1 base at V and 7 bases at J, with 16 bases between. CDR1 is SNHLY and CDR2 is FYNNEI in the germline V gene.

The CDR3 loop reads CASSRQGVPNYGYTF. The CDR3 nucleotides are TGTGCCAGCAGTCGACAAGGGGTGCCTAACTATGGCTACACCTTC. The chain uses TRBV6-5 and TRBJ1-2; D possibly corresponds to TRBD1 (5 bases). Germline loops: CDR1 MNHEY, CDR2 SVGAGI. CDR3 length equals 15 residues. V lost 5 bases, J lost 0 bases, and 13 bases lay in between.

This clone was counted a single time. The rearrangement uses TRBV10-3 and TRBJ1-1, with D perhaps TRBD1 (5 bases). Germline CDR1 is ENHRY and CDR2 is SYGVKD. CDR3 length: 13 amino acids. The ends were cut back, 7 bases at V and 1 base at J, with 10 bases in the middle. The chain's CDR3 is CAITMTANTEAFF. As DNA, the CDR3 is TGTGCCATCACCATGACAGCGAACACTGAAGCTTTCTTT.

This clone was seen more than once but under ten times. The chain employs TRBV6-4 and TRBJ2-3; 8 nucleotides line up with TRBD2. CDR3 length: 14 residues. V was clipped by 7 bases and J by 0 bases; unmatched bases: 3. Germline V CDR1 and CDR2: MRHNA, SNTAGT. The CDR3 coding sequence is TGTGCCAGCAAAGCGGGGGAGAGCACAGATACGCAGTATTTT. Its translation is CASKAGESTDTQYF.

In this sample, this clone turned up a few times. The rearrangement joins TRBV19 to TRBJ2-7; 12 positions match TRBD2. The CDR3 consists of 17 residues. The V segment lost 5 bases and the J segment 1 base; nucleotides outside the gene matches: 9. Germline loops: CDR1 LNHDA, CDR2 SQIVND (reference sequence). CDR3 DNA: TGTGCCAGTAGTGGCGGACTAGCGGGAACGGGATCCTACGAGCAGTACTTC. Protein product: CASSGGLAGTGSYEQYF.

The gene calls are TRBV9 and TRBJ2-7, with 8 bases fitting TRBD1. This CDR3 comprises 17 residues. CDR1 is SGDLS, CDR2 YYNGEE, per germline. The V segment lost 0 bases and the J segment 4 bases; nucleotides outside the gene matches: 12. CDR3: CASSVVDSGQEFYEQYF. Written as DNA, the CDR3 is TGTGCCAGCAGCGTAGTCGACTCGGGACAGGAGTTTTACGAGCAGTACTTC.

DNA of the CDR3: TGCAGTGCTAGTACGGTTGGCGAGCAGTACTTC. It encodes CSASTVGEQYF. The gene calls are TRBV20-1 and TRBJ2-7, with D uncertain. The V end lost 3 bases, the J end lost 6 bases, and 9 bases lay between the germline ends. CDR1 is DFQATT, CDR2 SNEGSKA, per germline (reference sequence). CDR3 length equals 11 residues.

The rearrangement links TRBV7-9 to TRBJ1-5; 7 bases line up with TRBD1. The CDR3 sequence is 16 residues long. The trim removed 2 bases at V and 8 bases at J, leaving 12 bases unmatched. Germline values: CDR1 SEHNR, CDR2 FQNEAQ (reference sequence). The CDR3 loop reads CASSLQGGSFGEPQHF. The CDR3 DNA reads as TGTGCCAGCAGCTTACAAGGGGGCAGCTTCGGCGAGCCCCAGCATTTT.

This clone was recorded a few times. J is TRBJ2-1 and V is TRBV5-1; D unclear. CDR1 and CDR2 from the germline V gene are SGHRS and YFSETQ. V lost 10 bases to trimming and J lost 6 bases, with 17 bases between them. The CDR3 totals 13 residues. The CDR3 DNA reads TGCGCCTCCGCGGCCAACCTCTTCAATGAGCAGTTCTTC. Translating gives CASAANLFNEQFF.

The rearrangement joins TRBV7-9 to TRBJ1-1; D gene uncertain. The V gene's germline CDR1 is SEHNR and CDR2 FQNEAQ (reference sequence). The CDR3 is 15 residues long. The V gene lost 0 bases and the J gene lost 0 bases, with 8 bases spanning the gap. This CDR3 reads CASSLAQTVNTEAFF. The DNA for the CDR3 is TGTGCCAGCAGCTTAGCACAGACCGTGAACACTGAAGCTTTCTTT.

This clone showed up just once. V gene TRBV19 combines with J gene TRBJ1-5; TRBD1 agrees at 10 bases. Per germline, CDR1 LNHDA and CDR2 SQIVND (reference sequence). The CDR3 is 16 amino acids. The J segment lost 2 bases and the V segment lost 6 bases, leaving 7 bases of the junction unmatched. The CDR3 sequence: CASSPRQGAGNQPQHF. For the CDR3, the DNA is TGTGCCAGTAGCCCTAGACAGGGGGCGGGCAATCAGCCCCAGCATTTT.

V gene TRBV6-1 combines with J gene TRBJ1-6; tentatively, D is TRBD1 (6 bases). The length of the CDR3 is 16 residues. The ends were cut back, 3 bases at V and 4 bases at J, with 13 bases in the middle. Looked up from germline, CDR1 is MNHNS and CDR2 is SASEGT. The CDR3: CASSDRVQGYNSPLHF. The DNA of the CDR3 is TGTGCCAGCAGTGATAGGGTACAGGGTTATAATTCACCCCTCCACTTT.

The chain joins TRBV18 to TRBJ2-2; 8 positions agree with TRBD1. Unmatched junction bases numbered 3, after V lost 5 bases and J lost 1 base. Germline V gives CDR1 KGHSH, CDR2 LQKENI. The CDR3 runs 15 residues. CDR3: CASSSGTGNTGELFF. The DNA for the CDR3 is TGTGCCAGCTCATCAGGGACAGGGAACACCGGGGAGCTGTTTTTT.

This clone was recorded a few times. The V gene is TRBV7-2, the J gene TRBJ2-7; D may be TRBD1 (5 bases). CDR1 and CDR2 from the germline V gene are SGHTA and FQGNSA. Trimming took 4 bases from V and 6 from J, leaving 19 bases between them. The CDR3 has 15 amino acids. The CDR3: CASSSRTGRGFEQYF. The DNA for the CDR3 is TGTGCCAGCAGCTCGAGAACAGGCAGAGGCTTCGAGCAGTACTTC. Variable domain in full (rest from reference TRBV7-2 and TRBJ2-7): GAGVSQSPSNKVTEKGKDVELRCDPISGHTALYWYRQSLGQGLEFLIYFQGNSAPDKSGLPSDRFSAERTGGSVSTLTIQRTQQEDSAVYLCASSSRTGRGFEQYFGPGTRLTVT.

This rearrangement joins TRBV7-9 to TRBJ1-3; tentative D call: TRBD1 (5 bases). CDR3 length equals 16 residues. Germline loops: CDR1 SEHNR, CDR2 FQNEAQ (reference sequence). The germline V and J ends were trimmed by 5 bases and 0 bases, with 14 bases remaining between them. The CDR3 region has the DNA TGTGCCAGCAGCACGACAGCCTTCCTCTCTGGAAACACCATATATTTT. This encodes CASSTTAFLSGNTIYF. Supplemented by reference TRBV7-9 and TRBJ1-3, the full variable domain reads DTGVSQNPRHKITKRGQNVTFRCDPISEHNRLYWYRQTLGQGPEFLTYFQNEAQLEKSRLLSDRFSAERPKGSFSTLEIQRTEQGDSAMYLCASSTTAFLSGNTIYFGEGSWLTVV.

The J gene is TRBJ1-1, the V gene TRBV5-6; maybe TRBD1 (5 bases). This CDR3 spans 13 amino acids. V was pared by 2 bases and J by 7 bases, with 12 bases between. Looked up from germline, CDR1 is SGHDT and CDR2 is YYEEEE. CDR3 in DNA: TGTGCCAGCAGCTTTCCGGGGGTTCATGAAGCTTTCTTT. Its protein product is CASSFPGVHEAFF.

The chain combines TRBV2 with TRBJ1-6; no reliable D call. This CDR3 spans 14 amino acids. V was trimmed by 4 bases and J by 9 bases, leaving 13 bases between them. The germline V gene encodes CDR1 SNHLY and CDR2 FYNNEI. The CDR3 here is CASSGEGGGSPLHF. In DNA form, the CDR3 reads TGTGCCAGCAGTGGGGAAGGAGGCGGTTCACCCCTCCACTTT. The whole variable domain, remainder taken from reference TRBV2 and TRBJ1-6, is EPEVTQTPSHQVTQMGQEVILRCVPISNHLYFYWYRQILGQKVEFLVSFYNNEISEKSEIFDDQFSVERPDGSNFTLKIRSTKLEDSAMYFCASSGEGGGSPLHFGNGTRLTVT.

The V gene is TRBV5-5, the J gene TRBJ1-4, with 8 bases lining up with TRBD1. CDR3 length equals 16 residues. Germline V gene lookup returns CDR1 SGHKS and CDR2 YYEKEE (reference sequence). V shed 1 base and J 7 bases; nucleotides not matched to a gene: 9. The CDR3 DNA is TGTGCCAGCAGCTTGTTCCAGGGACAGGCAATTGAAAAACTGTTTTTT. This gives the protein CASSLFQGQAIEKLFF.

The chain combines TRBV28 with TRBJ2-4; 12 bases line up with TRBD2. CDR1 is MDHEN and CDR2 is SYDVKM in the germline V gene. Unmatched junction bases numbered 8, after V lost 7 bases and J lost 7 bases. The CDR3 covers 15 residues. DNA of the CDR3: TGTGCCAGCACGCCGGGACTAGCGGGTGGGAACATTCAGTACTTC. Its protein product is CASTPGLAGGNIQYF. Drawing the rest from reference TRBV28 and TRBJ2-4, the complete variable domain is DVKVTQSSRYLVKRTGEKVFLECVQDMDHENMFWYRQDPGLGLRLIYFSYDVKMKEKGDIPEGYSVSREKKERFSLILESASTNQTSMYLCASTPGLAGGNIQYFGAGTRLSVL.

Written as DNA, the CDR3 is TGCACATCCAGGGAATCATCCTATGGCTACACCTTC. This sequence encodes CTSRESSYGYTF. This sequence joins TRBV29-1 and TRBJ1-2; possibly TRBD1 for D (5 bases). CDR3 length equals 12 residues. CDR1 is SQVTM, CDR2 ANQGSEA, per germline.

CDR3 protein: CAISEGTSGYEQYF. CDR3 nucleotide sequence: TGTGCCATCAGTGAGGGGACTAGCGGGTACGAGCAGTACTTC. The chain couples TRBV10-3 to TRBJ2-7, with 12 nucleotides matching TRBD2. This CDR3 is 14 amino acids long. CDR1 is ENHRY, CDR2 SYGVKD, per germline. The J segment lost 4 bases and the V segment lost 2 bases, leaving 0 bases of the junction unmatched.

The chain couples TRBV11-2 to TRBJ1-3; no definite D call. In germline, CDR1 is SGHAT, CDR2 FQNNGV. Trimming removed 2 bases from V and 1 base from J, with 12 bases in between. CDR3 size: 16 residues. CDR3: CASSLRGPISGNTIYF. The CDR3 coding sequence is TGTGCCAGCAGCTTAAGAGGGCCAATTTCTGGAAACACCATATATTTT. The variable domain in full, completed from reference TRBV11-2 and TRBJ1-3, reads EAGVAQSPRYKIIEKRQSVAFWCNPISGHATLYWYQQILGQGPKLLIQFQNNGVVDDSQLPKDRFSAERLKGVDSTLKIQPAKLEDSAVYLCASSLRGPISGNTIYFGEGSWLTVV.

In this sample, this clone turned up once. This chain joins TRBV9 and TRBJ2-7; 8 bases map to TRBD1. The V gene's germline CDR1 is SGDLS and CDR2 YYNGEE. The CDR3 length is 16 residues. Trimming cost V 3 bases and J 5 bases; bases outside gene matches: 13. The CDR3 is CASSGGQGRPSNEQYF. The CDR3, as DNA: TGTGCCAGCAGCGGTGGACAGGGTCGGCCTTCAAACGAGCAGTACTTC.

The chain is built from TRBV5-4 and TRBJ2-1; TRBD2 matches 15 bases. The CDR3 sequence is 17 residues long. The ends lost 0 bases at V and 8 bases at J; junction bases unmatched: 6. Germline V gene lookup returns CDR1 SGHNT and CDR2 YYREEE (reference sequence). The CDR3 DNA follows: TGTGCCAGCAGCTTGGCCGAAGGGACTAGCGGGAGGTATGAGCAGTTCTTC. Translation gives CASSLAEGTSGRYEQFF.

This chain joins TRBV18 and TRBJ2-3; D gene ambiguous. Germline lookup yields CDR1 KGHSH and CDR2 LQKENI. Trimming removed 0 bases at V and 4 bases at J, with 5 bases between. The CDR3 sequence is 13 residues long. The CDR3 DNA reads TGTGCCAGCTCACCACCGACTGCAGATACGCAGTATTTT. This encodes CASSPPTADTQYF.

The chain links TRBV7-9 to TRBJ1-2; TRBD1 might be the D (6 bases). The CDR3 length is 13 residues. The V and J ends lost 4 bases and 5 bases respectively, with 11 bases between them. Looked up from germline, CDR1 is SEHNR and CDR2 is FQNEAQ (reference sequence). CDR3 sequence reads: CASSSQGRYGYTF. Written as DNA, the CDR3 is TGTGCCAGCAGCTCGCAGGGGAGATATGGCTACACCTTC.

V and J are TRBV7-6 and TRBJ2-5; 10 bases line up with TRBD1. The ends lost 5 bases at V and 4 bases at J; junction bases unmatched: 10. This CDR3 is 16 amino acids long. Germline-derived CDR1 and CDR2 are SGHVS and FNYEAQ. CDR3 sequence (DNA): TGTGCCAGCAGCCGAAAACGGGACAGGGGAACAGAGACCCAGTACTTC. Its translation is CASSRKRDRGTETQYF.

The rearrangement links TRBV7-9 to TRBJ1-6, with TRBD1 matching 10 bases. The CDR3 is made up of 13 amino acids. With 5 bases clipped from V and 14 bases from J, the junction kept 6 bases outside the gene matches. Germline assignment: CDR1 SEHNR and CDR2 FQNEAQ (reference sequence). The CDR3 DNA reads TGTGCCAGCAGCGGCCGGGACAGGGGTTCCCTCCACTTT. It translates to CASSGRDRGSLHF. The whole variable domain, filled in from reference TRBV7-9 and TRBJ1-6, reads DTGVSQNPRHKITKRGQNVTFRCDPISEHNRLYWYRQTLGQGPEFLTYFQNEAQLEKSRLLSDRFSAERPKGSFSTLEIQRTEQGDSAMYLCASSGRDRGSLHFGNGTRLTVT.